The 16 T cell receptor beta chains below all came from one sample that was sequenced in a study of human T cells and chemical hapten exposure. A single record per CDR3 protein comes from TCRdb applying MiXCR to the RACE reads. This sample has around 76,000 distinct CDR3 sequences, with 12% found just once. Noted time point: patch test 1, 2 weeks after DPC sensitization. The treatment denotes: therapeutic diphenylcyclopropenone sensitization with weekly scalp DPC. The specimen comprised whole blood, sampled in connection with sensitization to the hapten diphenylcyclopropenone (DPC). The receptors were sampled from a woman aged 55 to 70 with alopecia areata. Some clones in this sample may be carry-over from other donors' samples.

This clonotype was detected only a few times. The V and J genes are TRBV10-2 and TRBJ1-3, with TRBD1 matching over 9 bases. CDR1 and CDR2 (germline): WSHSY, SAAADI. The V and J ends lost 6 bases and 4 bases, in that order; junction bases with no gene match: 10. The CDR3 has 16 amino acids. The CDR3 DNA sequence: TGCGCCAGCAGGGAGCCCGGGACAGGGACCGGAAACACCATATATTTT. Amino acids: CASREPGTGTGNTIYF.

This clonotype was recorded at least ten times. The genes are TRBV5-1 and TRBJ2-6; D is unclear. CDR1 is SGHRS, CDR2 YFSETQ, per germline. The CDR3 covers 16 residues. Trimming removed 0 bases from V and 2 bases from J, with 9 bases in between. The CDR3 region has the DNA TGCGCCAGCAGCTTGGACCCGGTTCCTGGGGCCAACGTCCTGACTTTC. Its translation: CASSLDPVPGANVLTF.

This clonotype came up many times. The V and J genes are TRBV14 and TRBJ1-3; 8 bases map to TRBD1. V was clipped by 4 bases and J by 4 bases; unmatched bases: 6. The CDR3 totals 15 residues. Per germline, CDR1 SGHDN and CDR2 FVKESK. This chain's CDR3 is CASSPQGARGNTIYF. In DNA, the CDR3 is TGTGCCAGCAGCCCTCAGGGGGCGCGAGGAAACACCATATATTTT.

This clonotype has a handful of counts. This rearrangement joins TRBV6-1 to TRBJ1-4, with D tentatively TRBD1 (5 bases). Looked up from germline, CDR1 is MNHNS and CDR2 is SASEGT. CDR3 size: 13 residues. The V and J ends lost 6 bases and 4 bases respectively, with 9 bases between them. The CDR3 loop is CASRGRINEKLFF. DNA for the CDR3: TGTGCCAGCAGGGGACGGATTAATGAAAAACTGTTTTTT.

This chain connects TRBV3-1 to TRBJ1-2; no firm D call. CDR1 and CDR2 (germline): LGHDT, YNNKEL (reference sequence). The V end lost 1 base, the J end lost 3 bases, and 9 bases lay between the germline ends. CDR3 size: 14 residues. CDR3 residues: CASSQGAGDYGYTF. The CDR3 bases are TGTGCCAGCAGCCAAGGGGCGGGAGACTATGGCTACACCTTC.

Worth noting for this clonotype: Its ends do not fully match the called genes, so a read error is possible. The chain joins TRBV12-3 or TRBV12-4 to TRBJ1-1; no clear D. The CDR3 has 14 residues. In DNA form, the CDR3 reads TGTACCAGCAGCCGGACTGGAGGCAAGGCTGAAGCTTTCTTT. Its protein is CTSSRTGGKAEAFF.

This clonotype was seen more than once but under ten times. The chain recombines TRBV24-1 with TRBJ2-6; D gene uncertain. In germline, CDR1 is KGHDR, CDR2 SFDVKD. V was clipped by 1 base and J by 5 bases, with 20 bases between them. The CDR3 contains 19 residues. The CDR3 protein is CATSDFDRLYPLWANVLTF. In nucleotides, the CDR3 is TGTGCCACCAGTGATTTTGATCGACTCTACCCCCTCTGGGCCAACGTCCTGACTTTC.

This clonotype came up a few times. The V and J genes are TRBV18 and TRBJ2-4, with 9 bases lining up with TRBD1. This CDR3 is 15 amino acids long. Germline CDR1 is KGHSH and CDR2 is LQKENI. V lost 6 bases to trimming and J lost 2 bases; unmatched junction nucleotides: 5. The chain's CDR3 is CASSRTGDPKNIQYF. CDR3 nucleotide sequence: TGTGCCAGCTCTCGGACAGGGGACCCCAAAAACATTCAGTACTTC.

This clonotype occurred a few times. The chain joins TRBV20-1 to TRBJ1-2, with 9 nucleotides matching TRBD1. Germline values: CDR1 DFQATT, CDR2 SNEGSKA (reference sequence). This CDR3 region has 14 residues. J was trimmed by 4 bases and V by 6 bases; bases with no gene match: 9. The CDR3 DNA reads TGCAGTGCGATTCAAACAGGGGGCGGCTATGGCTACACCTTC. Translated: CSAIQTGGGYGYTF.

This clonotype came up a few times. CDR3 sequence reads: CASTGQGVYGYTF. CDR3 nucleotides: TGTGCCAGCACTGGACAGGGGGTCTATGGCTACACCTTC. The chain joins TRBV2 to TRBJ1-2, with TRBD1 matching 10 bases. From germline, CDR1 is SNHLY and CDR2 FYNNEI. The CDR3 has 13 amino acids. The trim removed 7 bases at V and 4 bases at J, leaving 3 bases unmatched.

Only a few counts were recorded for this clonotype. The V gene is TRBV30, the J gene TRBJ1-1; D remains unclear. The V and J ends lost 6 bases and 5 bases respectively, with 10 bases between them. In germline, CDR1 is GTSNPN, CDR2 SVGIG (reference sequence). The CDR3 length is 11 residues. DNA for the CDR3: TGTGCCTGTCTAACAGTGACTGAAGCTTTCTTT. Protein product: CACLTVTEAFF.

This clonotype appeared a few times. In nucleotides, the CDR3 is TGTGCCAGCTCACCGAGGGAGAATCAGCCCCAGCATTTT. Its protein is CASSPRENQPQHF. The chain uses TRBV18 and TRBJ1-5; D is uncertain. Germline V gene sequence: CDR1 KGHSH, CDR2 LQKENI. This CDR3 has 13 amino acids. V lost 3 bases and J 4 bases, leaving 7 bases between the germline ends.

The J gene is TRBJ1-2, the V gene TRBV15; 8 positions match TRBD1. There are 15 residues in the CDR3. V dropped 6 bases and J dropped 4; count of bases not matched to a gene: 10. In germline, CDR1 is LNHNV, CDR2 YYDKDF (reference sequence). The CDR3 region has the DNA TGTGCCACCAGGCTTACTCTACAGGGGGGCTATGGCTACACCTTC. Encoded protein: CATRLTLQGGYGYTF.

The chain employs TRBV10-3 and TRBJ1-3; D unclear. Germline loops: CDR1 ENHRY, CDR2 SYGVKD. The ends were cut back, 2 bases at V and 12 bases at J, with 8 bases in the middle. CDR3 size: 11 residues. CDR3 DNA sequence: TGTGCCATCAGTGAGGACCCCCACATATATTTT. Protein: CAISEDPHIYF.

This clonotype was counted between two and nine times. This chain joins TRBV12-5 and TRBJ2-1; D possibly corresponds to TRBD1 (5 bases). Trimming removed 5 bases at V and 0 bases at J, with 14 bases between. The CDR3 runs to 16 residues. CDR1 is LGHNT, CDR2 FRNRAP, per germline. Written as DNA, the CDR3 is TGTGCTAGTGGTCCCCCTACAGGCCTCTCCTACAATGAGCAGTTCTTC. This codes for CASGPPTGLSYNEQFF.

The rearrangement uses TRBV7-9 and TRBJ2-7; tentatively, D is TRBD1 or TRBD2 (7 bases each). CDR1 SEHNR and CDR2 FQNEAQ come from the germline V gene (reference sequence). The CDR3 consists of 16 residues. The V gene lost 5 bases and the J gene lost 2 bases, with 19 bases spanning the gap. The DNA of the CDR3 is TGTGCCAGCAGCCCACAAAGCGGGACAGCCACCTACGAGCAGTACTTC. It encodes CASSPQSGTATYEQYF.